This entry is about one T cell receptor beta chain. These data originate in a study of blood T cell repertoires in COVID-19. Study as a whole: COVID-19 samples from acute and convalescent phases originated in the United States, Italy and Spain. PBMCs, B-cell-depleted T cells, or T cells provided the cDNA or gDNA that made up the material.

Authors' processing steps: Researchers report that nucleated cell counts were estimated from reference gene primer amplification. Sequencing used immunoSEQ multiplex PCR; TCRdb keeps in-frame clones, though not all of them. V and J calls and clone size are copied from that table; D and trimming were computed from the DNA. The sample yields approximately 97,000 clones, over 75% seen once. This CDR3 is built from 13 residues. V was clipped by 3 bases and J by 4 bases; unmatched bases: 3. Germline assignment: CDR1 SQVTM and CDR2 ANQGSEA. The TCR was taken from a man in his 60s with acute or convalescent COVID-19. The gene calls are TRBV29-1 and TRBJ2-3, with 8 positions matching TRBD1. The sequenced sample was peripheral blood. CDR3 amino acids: CSVDPGGPDTQYF. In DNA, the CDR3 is TGCAGCGTTGACCCAGGGGGCCCAGATACGCAGTATTTT.